What follows describes a single T cell receptor (beta chain). A junction end diverges from the germline sequence, so it may reflect a read error. The sample comes from a study of Graves' ophthalmopathy and Graves' hyperthyroidism. The sequenced template was RNA, covering the TCR beta CDR3 region. Second-round multiplex PCR followed a first-round RT-PCR using HTBI primers. TCRdb recomputed calls from the multiplex PCR reads with MiXCR, one row per CDR3 protein. The repertoire includes about 1.2 million distinct CDR3 sequences, 35% to 45% of them detected once, and over 8.5% sits in the top ten. The CDR3 loop spans 13 amino acids. The germline V gene encodes CDR1 SGHTA and CDR2 FQGNSA.

The receptor was derived from an adult man with Graves' hyperthyroidism. Sequencing was carried out using peripheral blood or thyroid tissue (not recorded which). The chain joins TRBV7-2 to TRBJ1-2, with D hard to call. CDR3 bases: TGTGCCAGCAGACTCTCAAATGACTATGGCCACACCTTC. Protein sequence: CASRLSNDYGHTF.